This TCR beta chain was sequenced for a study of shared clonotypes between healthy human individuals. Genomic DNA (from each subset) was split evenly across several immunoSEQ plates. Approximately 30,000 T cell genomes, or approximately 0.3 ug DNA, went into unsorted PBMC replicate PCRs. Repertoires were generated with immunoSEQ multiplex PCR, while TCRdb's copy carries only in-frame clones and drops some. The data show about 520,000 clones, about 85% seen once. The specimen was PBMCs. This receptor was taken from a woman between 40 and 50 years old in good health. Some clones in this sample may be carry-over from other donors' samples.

The CDR3 DNA follows: TGTGCCAGCAGCCGGTACCTAGCGGGAGTTTTGCCCGAGCAGTACTTC. Amino acid sequence: CASSRYLAGVLPEQYF. The chain carries TRBV7-2 and TRBJ2-7; 10 nucleotides line up with TRBD2. V lost 5 bases and J lost 6; bases outside the gene matches: 13. The germline V gene has CDR1 SGHTA and CDR2 FQGNSA. The CDR3 contains 16 residues.